This TCR beta chain appears in the sequencing data of a study of blood T cell repertoires in COVID-19. In the original workflow: Estimates of nucleated cell counts were drawn from the amplification of reference gene primers. The table came from immunoSEQ multiplex PCR; TCRdb's copy has only in-frame clones and leaves some out. The V and J calls and the clone size are those of that table, but D and trimming were determined from the DNA. The sample contains more than 200,000 clones, more than 85% of which appear only once. Germline CDR1 is LNHDA and CDR2 is SQIVND (reference sequence). V dropped 1 base and J dropped 9 bases, with 18 bases sitting between them. The CDR3 has 15 amino acids.

Sequenced material: peripheral blood. The clonotype originates from an older woman with COVID-19, enrolled during active disease. The J gene is TRBJ1-1, the V gene TRBV19; D call uncertain. The CDR3 is CASSIGSGDLGKAFF. DNA of the CDR3: TGTGCCAGTAGTATAGGAAGCGGAGACCTTGGGAAAGCTTTCTTT.